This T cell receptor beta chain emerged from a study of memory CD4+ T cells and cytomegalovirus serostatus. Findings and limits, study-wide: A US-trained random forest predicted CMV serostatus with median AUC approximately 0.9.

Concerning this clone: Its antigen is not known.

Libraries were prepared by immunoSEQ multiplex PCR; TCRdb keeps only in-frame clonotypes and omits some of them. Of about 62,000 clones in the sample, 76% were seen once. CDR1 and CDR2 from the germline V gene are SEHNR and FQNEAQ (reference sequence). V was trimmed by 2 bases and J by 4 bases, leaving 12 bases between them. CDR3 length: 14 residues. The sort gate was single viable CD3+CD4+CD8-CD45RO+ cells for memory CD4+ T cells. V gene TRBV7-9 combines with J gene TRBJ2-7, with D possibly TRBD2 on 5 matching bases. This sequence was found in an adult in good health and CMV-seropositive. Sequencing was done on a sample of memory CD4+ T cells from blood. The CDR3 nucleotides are TGTGCCAGCAGCTTAACGAGGGATAGTTACGAGCAGTACTTC. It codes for CASSLTRDSYEQYF.